The 20 T cell receptor beta chains reported below all come from one sample, sequenced in a study of T cells in Graves' hyperthyroidism and ophthalmopathy. TCR beta CDR3 regions were amplified from RNA transcripts. HTBI primers were the set used in a first-round RT-PCR of the TCR CDR3. TCRdb reanalysed the multiplex PCR reads using MiXCR and keeps one entry per CDR3 protein. The sample has hundreds of thousands of distinct CDR3 sequences, 38% seen once. What was sequenced was blood. These receptors all come from a man aged 18 to 30 with Graves' hyperthyroidism.

This chain links TRBV5-1 with TRBJ2-6; D uncertain. CDR3 length: 16 amino acids. CDR1 is SGHRS, CDR2 YFSETQ, per germline. Trimming pared 1 base from V and 1 base from J, leaving 9 bases between. CDR3 sequence (DNA): TGCGCCAGCAGCTTGCCCCAAAAATCTGGGGCCAACGTCCTGACTTTC. Its translation: CASSLPQKSGANVLTF.

A note on this clonotype: A much larger clone is a single base away; this may be a read error. Without the conserved terminal phenylalanine or tryptophan, this CDR3 likely stems from a read error. The V and J genes are TRBV7-6 and TRBJ1-2; tentative D call: TRBD1 (5 bases). V was shortened by 6 bases and J by 4 bases, with 12 bases between the two germline ends. The CDR3 runs 13 residues. CDR1 and CDR2 from the germline V gene are SGHVS and FNYEAQ. CDR3 bases: TGTGCCAGCAGTTCTCAGGGCCCCTATGGCTACACCCTC. Translated, it gives CASSSQGPYGYTL.

As concerns this clonotype: One end of the junction is discordant with germline, which a read error may explain. The rearrangement links TRBV9 to TRBJ1-2, with 10 bases matching TRBD1. The V gene's germline CDR1 is SGDLS and CDR2 YYNGEE. This CDR3 region has 17 residues. CDR3 nucleotide sequence: TGTGCCAGCAGCGTAGGGGACAGGGGCGAACCTGTCTATGACTACACCTTC. Its translation: CASSVGDRGEPVYDYTF.

The V call is TRBV29-1, the J call TRBJ2-5, with 7 positions matching TRBD1. The closer fit of TRBJ2-1 to the DNA end suggests the J call may be wrong. This CDR3 has 13 amino acids. Per the germline V gene, CDR1 is SQVTM and CDR2 is ANQGSEA. DNA for the CDR3: TGCAGCGTGGAGGATGACACCGGGACAGCCCAGTTCTTC. Its translation is CSVEDDTGTAQFF.

The chain recombines TRBV20-1 with TRBJ1-5; D gene ambiguous. The CDR3 sequence is 14 residues long. The germline V gene has CDR1 DFQATT and CDR2 SNEGSKA (reference sequence). This CDR3 is CSVPKGLENQPQHF. The CDR3, as DNA: TGCAGCGTTCCTAAGGGTCTTGAGAATCAGCCCCAGCATTTT.

A single count supports this clonotype. The V gene is TRBV7-2, the J gene TRBJ2-7, with TRBD2 matching over 7 bases. The CDR3 sequence is 16 residues long. The trim removed 5 bases at V and 0 bases at J, leaving 10 bases unmatched. In germline, CDR1 is SGHTA, CDR2 FQGNSA. The CDR3 reads CASSASGRGISYEQYF. DNA for the CDR3: TGTGCCAGCAGCGCCTCTGGGCGGGGGATCTCCTACGAGCAGTACTTC.

V is TRBV12-3 or TRBV12-4 and J is TRBJ2-7; D not resolved. The CDR3 length is 12 residues. V was trimmed by 1 base and J by 6 bases, leaving 7 bases between them. CDR3 residues: CASSLGVSEQYF. The CDR3 DNA follows: TGTGCCAGCAGTTTAGGAGTGAGCGAGCAGTACTTC.

In its sample, this clonotype was seen many times. The chain employs TRBV7-9 and TRBJ2-7; no clear D. Germline assignment: CDR1 SEHNR and CDR2 FQNEAQ (reference sequence). The CDR3 runs to 13 residues. Trimming shortened V by 5 bases and J by 6 bases, and 14 bases separated the two germline ends. The CDR3 coding sequence is TGTGCCAGCAGCCAGAGTACTACCGGCGAGCAGTACTTC. Translating it yields CASSQSTTGEQYF.

The V call is TRBV20-1, the J call TRBJ1-5; 9 bases match TRBD1. J lost 5 bases, V lost 0 bases, and 11 bases had no gene match. Germline V gives CDR1 DFQATT, CDR2 SNEGSKA (reference sequence). This CDR3 spans 17 amino acids. In nucleotides, the CDR3 is TGCAGTGCTAGAGAAAGGACAGGGGTTGAGGTCCATCAGCCCCAGCATTTT. Translating gives CSARERTGVEVHQPQHF.

In this sample, this clonotype turned up many times. The CDR3 here is CASSLGTGGAYEQYF. Written as DNA, the CDR3 is TGTGCCAGCAGCTTAGGGACAGGGGGCGCCTACGAGCAGTACTTC. V and J are TRBV7-2 and TRBJ2-7; 11 bases line up with TRBD1. CDR3 length equals 15 residues. Germline V lookup: CDR1 SGHTA, CDR2 FQGNSA. V gave up 1 base and J gave up 2 bases; unmatched junction bases: 1.

The chain is built from TRBV7-9 and TRBJ2-5, with 7 nucleotides matching TRBD1. The DNA end favors TRBJ2-7, so the J call may be wrong. The CDR3 runs 14 residues. Germline V gene sequence: CDR1 SEHNR, CDR2 FQNEAQ (reference sequence). The chain's CDR3 is CASTPGTESYEQYF. CDR3 nucleotide sequence: TGTGCCAGCACCCCGGGGACAGAATCCTACGAGCAGTACTTC.

This clonotype was observed a handful of times. The chain carries TRBV14 and TRBJ1-1, with TRBD1 matching over 10 bases. Trimming took 4 bases from V and 4 from J; bases not matched to a gene: 9. This CDR3 is 16 amino acids long. The germline V gene has CDR1 SGHDN and CDR2 FVKESK. CDR3 protein: CASSLSGTGAFTEAFF. For the CDR3, the DNA is TGTGCCAGCAGCCTCAGCGGGACAGGGGCTTTCACTGAAGCTTTCTTT.

The V gene is TRBV7-3, the J gene TRBJ2-2; 8 bases are shared with TRBD1. Germline assignment: CDR1 SGHTA and CDR2 FQGTGA. The CDR3 length is 15 residues. The ends lost 5 bases at V and 1 base at J; junction bases unmatched: 3. The chain's CDR3 is CASSIQGGNTGELFF. In DNA form, the CDR3 reads TGTGCCAGCAGCATACAGGGGGGGAACACCGGGGAGCTGTTTTTT.

The chain carries TRBV5-5 and TRBJ1-1; D is ambiguous. CDR1 SGHKS and CDR2 YYEKEE come from the germline V gene (reference sequence). The CDR3 sequence is 13 residues long. V was trimmed by 0 bases and J by 5 bases, leaving 8 bases between them. CDR3 DNA: TGTGCCAGCAGCTTGGTCTTAGTTACTGAAGCTTTCTTT. Protein: CASSLVLVTEAFF.

A word on this clonotype: A much bigger clone sits one base away, suggesting this may be a read error. The V gene is TRBV6-5, the J gene TRBJ1-1; D not resolved. The V and J ends lost 2 bases and 7 bases respectively, with 5 bases between them. This CDR3 contains 11 residues. The germline CDR1 and CDR2 sequences are MNHEY and SVGAGI. CDR3 in DNA: TGTGCCAGCAGTTACGGCTATGAAGCTTTCTTT. This sequence encodes CASSYGYEAFF.

Comments on this clonotype: This may arise from a read error, as a much more abundant clone is one base away. As the CDR3 is not closed by the conserved phenylalanine or tryptophan, this likely results from a read error. V gene TRBV19 combines with J gene TRBJ1-2; 9 nucleotides line up with TRBD1. Germline V lookup: CDR1 LNHDA, CDR2 SQIVND (reference sequence). Germline trimming cut 10 bases from V and 4 bases from J; bases unmatched to any gene: 10. The CDR3 consists of 14 residues. DNA of the CDR3: TGTGCCACGAGGAGGGACAGGGATGCCTATGGCTACACCCTC. It codes for CATRRDRDAYGYTL.

This clonotype was counted ten times or more. The CDR3 here is CASSVDTGGEAFF. The CDR3 bases are TGTGCCAGCAGCGTAGATACAGGGGGGGAAGCTTTCTTT. V and J are TRBV9 and TRBJ1-1, with TRBD1 matching 8 bases. The ends lost 0 bases at V and 8 bases at J; junction bases unmatched: 3. Germline assignment: CDR1 SGDLS and CDR2 YYNGEE. The CDR3 covers 13 residues.

This clonotype was detected a few times. CDR3 sequence (DNA): TGCGCCAGCAGCTGGAACAGAGGCCGCTACGAGCAGTACTTC. As protein: CASSWNRGRYEQYF. V gene TRBV5-1 combines with J gene TRBJ2-7; D uncertain. The V end was cut by 3 bases, the J end by 3 bases, with 13 bases between. Germline V gene lookup returns CDR1 SGHRS and CDR2 YFSETQ. The CDR3 loop spans 14 amino acids.

The V gene is TRBV6-5, the J gene TRBJ1-5, with a possible D match to TRBD1 (5 bases). The V end was cut by 7 bases, the J end by 4 bases, with 14 bases between. This CDR3 spans 14 amino acids. Germline CDR1 MNHEY, CDR2 SVGAGI. CDR3 amino acids: CASTSGGTNQPQHF. As DNA, the CDR3 is TGTGCCAGCACCTCAGGTGGGACTAATCAGCCCCAGCATTTT.

The gene calls are TRBV7-4 and TRBJ1-6, with no clear D. The CDR3 sequence is 13 residues long. Germline-derived CDR1 and CDR2 are SGHVT and SQSDAQ. With 8 bases removed from V and 6 bases from J, the gap between germline ends came to 11 bases. The CDR3 sequence is CASSGSVNSPLHF. The CDR3 region has the DNA TGTGCCAGCTCTGGTAGTGTTAATTCACCCCTCCACTTT.